The 30 T cell receptor beta chains in this list originate from one sample, sequenced in a study of blood T cell repertoires in COVID-19 (dated by TCRdb to about 2020). Libraries were made using the immunoSEQ multiplex PCR assay. What TCRdb holds here is the immuneACCESS table cut down to in-frame rearrangements. Part of the clones is not present; checked against another copy, under half of the missing clones reflect an unresolved V gene, and the others are unexplained. The table for this sample lists 200,000 to 250,000 clones; around 86% of them were counted only once. Approximately 7% of the sample is held by the ten biggest clonotypes. The material sequenced was peripheral blood. Receptors originate from a woman aged 70-85 years with active or convalescent COVID-19.

This chain links TRBV6-5 with TRBJ1-1; D not resolved. CDR3 length: 13 amino acids. CDR1 and CDR2 from the germline V gene are MNHEY and SVGAGI. Between the trimmed V and J ends, which lost 6 bases and 2 bases, there was a span of 10 bases. CDR3: CASRAFPNTEAFF. The CDR3 DNA sequence: TGTGCCAGCAGGGCCTTCCCCAACACTGAAGCTTTCTTT.

V usage is TRBV27 and J usage is TRBJ1-2; D may be TRBD1 (5 bases). The germline gives CDR1 MNHEY, CDR2 SMNVEV (reference sequence). The CDR3 sequence is 13 residues long. The V end lost 6 bases, the J end lost 5 bases, and 13 bases lay between the germline ends. The chain's CDR3 is CASRPSGEYGYTF. The CDR3 coding sequence is TGTGCCAGCAGGCCCTCGGGGGAGTATGGCTACACCTTC.

The rearrangement uses TRBV19 and TRBJ2-6, with unresolved D. Germline assignment: CDR1 LNHDA and CDR2 SQIVND (reference sequence). The CDR3 covers 17 residues. Trimming removed 0 bases from V and 0 bases from J, with 9 bases in between. The CDR3 region has the DNA TGTGCCAGTAGTATAGATCTGGGCAGCTCTGGGGCCAACGTCCTGACTTTC. Translation gives CASSIDLGSSGANVLTF. Full variable domain (remainder filled in from reference TRBV19 and TRBJ2-6): DGGITQSPKYLFRKEGQNVTLSCEQNLNHDAMYWYRQDPGQGLRLIYYSQIVNDFQKGDIAEGYSVSREKKESFPLTVTSAQKNPTAFYLCASSIDLGSSGANVLTFGAGSRLTVL.

This sequence joins TRBV19 and TRBJ1-1; 7 bases match TRBD1. V was pared by 7 bases and J by 4 bases, with 12 bases of the junction left unmatched. The CDR3 consists of 15 residues. CDR1 is LNHDA, CDR2 SQIVND, per germline (reference sequence). CDR3 amino acids: CASNSFGQAGTEAFF. For the CDR3, the DNA is TGTGCCAGTAACTCCTTTGGACAGGCGGGCACTGAAGCTTTCTTT.

The chain links TRBV19 to TRBJ2-7; possible D gene TRBD1, 6 bases. The length of the CDR3 is 13 residues. Trimming left V 4 bases short and J 4 bases short, with 11 bases between. CDR1 is LNHDA and CDR2 is SQIVND in the germline V gene (reference sequence). The CDR3 loop is CASSRTALYEQYF. For the CDR3, the DNA is TGTGCCAGTAGTAGGACAGCACTTTACGAGCAGTACTTC.

The chain couples TRBV7-2 to TRBJ1-1; the D gene is possibly TRBD1 (6 bases). The CDR3 sequence is 16 residues long. CDR1 is SGHTA and CDR2 is FQGNSA in the germline V gene. V was trimmed by 1 base and J by 4 bases, leaving 16 bases between them. The CDR3 DNA reads TGTGCCAGCAGCTTAGTAGCCTGGGGGCTAGGCACTGAAGCTTTCTTT. It codes for CASSLVAWGLGTEAFF.

The rearrangement links TRBV7-2 to TRBJ2-5, with unresolved D. V was pared by 4 bases and J by 3 bases, with 3 bases between. The germline V gene encodes CDR1 SGHTA and CDR2 FQGNSA. The CDR3 is made up of 11 amino acids. The CDR3, as DNA: TGTGCCAGCAGCTCAGAAGAGACCCAGTACTTC. It translates to CASSSEETQYF.

The J gene is TRBJ2-5, the V gene TRBV19; TRBD2 agrees at 9 bases. The CDR3 contains 18 residues. Per the germline V gene, CDR1 is LNHDA and CDR2 is SQIVND (reference sequence). V trimming: 4 bases; J trimming: 2 bases; junction bases outside the gene matches: 14. In DNA form, the CDR3 reads TGTGCCAGTAGTAAACTCCTACCGACTAGCGGCTCGCAAGAGACCCAGTACTTC. The encoded protein is CASSKLLPTSGSQETQYF.

V and J are TRBV6-6 and TRBJ1-5; D gene ambiguous. The V and J ends lost 2 bases and 9 bases respectively, with 8 bases between them. The CDR3 loop spans 12 amino acids. Germline CDR1 is MNHNY and CDR2 is SVGAGI (reference sequence). The chain's CDR3 is CASSYQNGPQHF. The CDR3 nucleotides are TGTGCCAGCAGTTACCAGAATGGGCCCCAGCATTTT.

This chain uses TRBV5-1 with TRBJ2-5; D is uncertain. Germline values: CDR1 SGHRS, CDR2 YFSETQ. The CDR3 covers 11 residues. V lost 3 bases to trimming and J lost 3 bases, with 3 bases between them. CDR3 nucleotides: TGCGCCAGCAGCTATAAAGAGACCCAGTACTTC. Amino acid sequence: CASSYKETQYF.

This clone was counted a few times. The V and J genes are TRBV6-5 and TRBJ1-3; D is perhaps TRBD1 (5 bases). CDR1 is MNHEY, CDR2 SVGAGI, per germline. The CDR3 sequence is 15 residues long. V was trimmed by 2 bases and J by 4 bases, leaving 12 bases between them. The CDR3 sequence: CASSYGARGGNTIYF. The CDR3 region has the DNA TGTGCCAGCAGTTACGGGGCCCGCGGCGGAAACACCATATATTTT.

The chain uses TRBV10-1 and TRBJ1-1; D is possibly TRBD1 (6 bases). V was pared by 3 bases and J by 7 bases, with 12 bases between. The CDR3 is 13 residues long. In germline, CDR1 is WNHNN, CDR2 SYGVQD (reference sequence). CDR3 nucleotide sequence: TGCGCCAGCAGTGAAAACAGGGCCGGTGAAGCTTTCTTT. Translation: CASSENRAGEAFF.

This rearrangement joins TRBV9 to TRBJ2-5, with D maybe TRBD1 (5 bases). The germline V gene encodes CDR1 SGDLS and CDR2 YYNGEE. The CDR3 loop spans 15 amino acids. Deletions cut 4 bases from V and 2 bases from J, with 15 bases between. The CDR3 sequence: CASSQNSGPQETQYF. The CDR3 DNA is TGTGCCAGCAGCCAAAATTCAGGGCCTCAAGAGACCCAGTACTTC.

Turning to this clone: One end of the junction is discordant with germline, which a read error may explain. The chain has TRBV6-2 or TRBV6-3 and TRBJ2-7; maybe TRBD1 (6 bases). Looked up from germline, CDR1 is MNHEY and CDR2 is SVGEGT. The CDR3 totals 12 residues. The DNA for the CDR3 is TGTGCCAGCAGCCCCCTAGGGGGAGAGGGTCTCTTC. Amino acids: CASSPLGGEGLF.

This clone was counted a single time. The chain's CDR3 is CASSGTLETQYF. CDR3 coding DNA: TGTGCCAGCTCTGGGACATTGGAGACCCAGTACTTC. V and J are TRBV18 and TRBJ2-5, with D perhaps matching TRBD1 (6 bases). Trimming pared 6 bases from V and 5 bases from J, leaving 10 bases between. In germline, CDR1 is KGHSH, CDR2 LQKENI. The CDR3 is 12 amino acids.

The gene calls are TRBV27 and TRBJ1-2; D not certain. The germline CDR1 and CDR2 sequences are MNHEY and SMNVEV (reference sequence). The CDR3 has 14 residues. V lost 2 bases and J lost 2, with 9 bases in between. CDR3 region: CASSLASSNYGYTF. Written as DNA, the CDR3 is TGTGCCAGCAGTTTAGCGTCCTCGAACTATGGCTACACCTTC.

The chain uses TRBV5-1 and TRBJ2-2, with a tentative D call TRBD1 (6 bases). The CDR3 length is 13 residues. CDR1 SGHRS and CDR2 YFSETQ come from the germline V gene. Between the trimmed V and J ends, which lost 4 bases and 8 bases, there was a span of 12 bases. CDR3 protein: CASSLDSPGELFF. The CDR3 DNA is TGCGCCAGCAGCCTGGACAGCCCGGGGGAGCTGTTTTTT.

The rearrangement links TRBV12-3 or TRBV12-4 to TRBJ2-2, with a possible D match to TRBD1 (5 bases). V lost 7 bases and J 4 bases, leaving 10 bases between the germline ends. There are 13 residues in the CDR3. CDR3 bases: TGTGCCAGCACTGGGGCAAGCACCGGGGAGCTGTTTTTT. Its translation: CASTGASTGELFF.

This chain uses TRBV20-1 with TRBJ2-1; 8 positions agree with TRBD1. Per the germline V gene, CDR1 is DFQATT and CDR2 is SNEGSKA (reference sequence). V shed 3 bases, J shed 9 bases, and the junction held 16 bases outside the gene matches. This CDR3 is built from 16 residues. In nucleotides, the CDR3 is TGCAGTGCTAGTAAGAGTCGGACAGGGCTGTTTAGTGAGCAGTTCTTC. Residues: CSASKSRTGLFSEQFF.

J is TRBJ1-5 and V is TRBV10-3, with TRBD1 matching 7 bases. Per the germline V gene, CDR1 is ENHRY and CDR2 is SYGVKD. V shed 6 bases, J shed 5 bases, and the junction held 10 bases outside the gene matches. The CDR3 is 15 residues long. The CDR3 nucleotides are TGTGCCATCAGACCGAGTCAGGGGGTAGATCAGCCCCAGCATTTT. It is translated as CAIRPSQGVDQPQHF.

The chain combines TRBV7-2 with TRBJ1-2, with D unresolved. The CDR3 extends over 14 amino acids. CDR1 SGHTA and CDR2 FQGNSA come from the germline V gene. The V end lost 1 base, the J end lost 3 bases, and 9 bases lay between the germline ends. The CDR3, as DNA: TGTGCCAGCAGCTTAGAGAGGGCGGACTATGGCTACACCTTC. This gives the protein CASSLERADYGYTF.

The J gene is TRBJ1-2, the V gene TRBV27; 10 bases agree with TRBD1. The CDR3 runs 14 residues. The germline V gene encodes CDR1 MNHEY and CDR2 SMNVEV (reference sequence). V was pared by 5 bases and J by 7 bases, with 7 bases of the junction left unmatched. CDR3 in DNA: TGTGCCAGCAGTATAGCTCGGGACAGGGGTGGCTACACCTTC. Its protein is CASSIARDRGGYTF.

The chain uses TRBV27 and TRBJ1-6; 8 bases line up with TRBD1. The J segment lost 0 bases and the V segment lost 6 bases, leaving 7 bases of the junction unmatched. The CDR3 spans 17 residues. Germline lookup yields CDR1 MNHEY and CDR2 SMNVEV (reference sequence). CDR3 protein: CASRDRVMSSYNSPLHF. Written as DNA, the CDR3 is TGTGCCAGCAGGGACAGGGTGATGAGCTCCTATAATTCACCCCTCCACTTT.

The rearrangement links TRBV3-1 (or the pseudogene TRBV3-2) to TRBJ1-4; 8 positions match TRBD1. The CDR3 is 15 amino acids. CDR1 LGHDT and CDR2 YNNKEL come from the germline V gene (reference sequence). V shed 3 bases and J 0 bases; nucleotides not matched to a gene: 0. CDR3 sequence: CASSQGQATNEKLFF. The CDR3 DNA reads TGTGCCAGCAGCCAGGGACAGGCAACTAATGAAAAACTGTTTTTT.

The genes are TRBV9 and TRBJ2-3; 10 nucleotides match TRBD2. There are 15 residues in the CDR3. Germline V gene lookup returns CDR1 SGDLS and CDR2 YYNGEE. V gave up 1 base and J gave up 2 bases; unmatched junction bases: 1. CDR3 sequence (DNA): TGTGCCAGCAGCGTAACTAGCGGGGCCACAGATACGCAGTATTTT. As protein: CASSVTSGATDTQYF.

This rearrangement joins TRBV2 to TRBJ1-2, with 7 positions matching TRBD1. This CDR3 spans 14 amino acids. Germline assignment: CDR1 SNHLY and CDR2 FYNNEI. The ends lost 6 bases at V and 8 bases at J; junction bases unmatched: 12. In DNA form, the CDR3 reads TGTGCCAGCAGGCCCGGGACAGCTATTTTCGGCTACACCTTC. Its translation is CASRPGTAIFGYTF.

Here the CDR3 DNA reads TGTGCCAGCAGTGCCCAGGGGAGCGGGGGGTTCTCAGATACGCAGTATTTT. Amino acid sequence: CASSAQGSGGFSDTQYF. This chain joins TRBV2 and TRBJ2-3; 9 bases are a match to TRBD2. Germline lookup yields CDR1 SNHLY and CDR2 FYNNEI. The CDR3 has 17 residues. J lost 4 bases, V lost 4 bases, and 12 bases had no gene match.

The rearrangement joins TRBV4-3 to TRBJ1-2, with D possibly TRBD1 on 5 matching bases. CDR3 size: 16 residues. Germline CDR1 LGHNA, CDR2 YSLEER. The V end lost 3 bases, the J end lost 8 bases, and 22 bases lay between the germline ends. CDR3 coding DNA: TGCGCCAGCAGCCAGGAGAGGGGAGGGAGAATAGGAGGCTACACCTTC. It yields the protein CASSQERGGRIGGYTF.

This chain joins TRBV13 and TRBJ2-7, with 8 bases fitting TRBD2. V shed 2 bases, J shed 0 bases, and the junction held 12 bases outside the gene matches. There are 18 residues in the CDR3. Per the germline V gene, CDR1 is PRHDT and CDR2 is FYEKMQ (reference sequence). CDR3 coding DNA: TGTGCCAGCAGCTTAACTCCAGCGGGGGTCCCCCGCTCCTACGAGCAGTACTTC. Its protein product is CASSLTPAGVPRSYEQYF.

The chain is built from TRBV5-1 and TRBJ1-6, with 9 bases identical to TRBD1. The V gene's germline CDR1 is SGHRS and CDR2 YFSETQ. The ends lost 4 bases at V and 7 bases at J; junction bases unmatched: 3. The CDR3 is 14 residues long. In nucleotides, the CDR3 is TGCGCCAGCAGCCCGGGACAGGGAAATTCACCCCTCCACTTT. This codes for CASSPGQGNSPLHF.